The present TCR beta chain was sequenced within a study of T-cell memory formation after mild COVID-19. Study findings and constraints: Prior to infection, memory already included some responding clones, suggesting cross-reactive memory joined. For contracting clones, CD4+ ones sat mainly in CM and EM, CD8+ in EMRA.

Constant-segment primers served in 5'RACE that generated TCR alpha and TCR beta cDNA libraries bearing sample barcodes and UMIs. MiXCR, applied by TCRdb to the 5' RACE reads, yields one record per CDR3 protein. Here the sample spans fewer than 200,000 distinct CDR3 sequences, about 20% being singletons. As concerns this clonotype: Its cognate antigen is unknown.

V lost 1 base, J lost 0 bases, and 11 bases lay in between. The V gene's germline CDR1 is SGHNT and CDR2 YYREEE (reference sequence). This CDR3 contains 16 residues. V is TRBV5-4 and J is TRBJ2-4, with D maybe TRBD2 (5 bases). The sequence was collected from an adult woman who had mild COVID-19 (a few samples of this study predate the infection). Cell type and time point are not known. The sequenced material came from PBMCs or a T cell subset sorted from them (not recorded which). CDR3: CASSLSPDLAKNIQYF. DNA for the CDR3: TGTGCCAGCAGCTTGTCTCCGGACTTAGCCAAAAACATTCAGTACTTC.